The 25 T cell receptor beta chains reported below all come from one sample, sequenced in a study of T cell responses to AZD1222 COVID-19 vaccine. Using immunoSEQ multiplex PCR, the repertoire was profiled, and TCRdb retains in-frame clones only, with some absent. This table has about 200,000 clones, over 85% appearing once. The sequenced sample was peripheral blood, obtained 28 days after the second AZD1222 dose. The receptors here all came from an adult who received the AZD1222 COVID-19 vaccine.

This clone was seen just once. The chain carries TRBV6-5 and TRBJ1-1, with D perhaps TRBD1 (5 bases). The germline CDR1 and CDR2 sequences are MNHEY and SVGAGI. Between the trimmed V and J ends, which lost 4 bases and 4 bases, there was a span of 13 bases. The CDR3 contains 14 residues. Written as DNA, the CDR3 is TGTGCCAGCAGTTCCGGTAGAGGGACCACTGAAGCTTTCTTT. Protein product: CASSSGRGTTEAFF.

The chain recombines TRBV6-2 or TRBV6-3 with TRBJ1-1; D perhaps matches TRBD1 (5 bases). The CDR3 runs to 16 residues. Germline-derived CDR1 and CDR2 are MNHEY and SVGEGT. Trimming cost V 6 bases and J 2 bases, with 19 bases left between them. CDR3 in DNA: TGTGCCAGCAGCCCTAAATTCACAGGACCCAACACTGAAGCTTTCTTT. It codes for CASSPKFTGPNTEAFF.

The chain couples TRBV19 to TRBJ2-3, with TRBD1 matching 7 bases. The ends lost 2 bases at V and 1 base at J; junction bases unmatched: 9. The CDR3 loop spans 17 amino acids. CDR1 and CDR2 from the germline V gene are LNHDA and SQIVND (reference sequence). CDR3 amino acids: CASSILRRQGRTDTQYF. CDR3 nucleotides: TGTGCCAGTAGTATACTACGACGACAGGGTCGCACAGATACGCAGTATTTT.

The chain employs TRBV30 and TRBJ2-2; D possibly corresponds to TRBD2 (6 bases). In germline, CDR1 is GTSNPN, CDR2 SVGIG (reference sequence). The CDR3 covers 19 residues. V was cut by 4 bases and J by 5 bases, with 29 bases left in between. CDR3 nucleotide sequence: TGTGCCTGGACCTCCGATCCCCGTGTTATAGAAGGGACTACCGGGGAGCTGTTTTTT. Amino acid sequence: CAWTSDPRVIEGTTGELFF.

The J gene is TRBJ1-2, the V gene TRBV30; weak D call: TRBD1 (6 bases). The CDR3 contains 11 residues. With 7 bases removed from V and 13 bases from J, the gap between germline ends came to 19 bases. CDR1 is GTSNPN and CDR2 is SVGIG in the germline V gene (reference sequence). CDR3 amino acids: CAYTEGGSSTF. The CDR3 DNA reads TGTGCCTACACGGAGGGGGGCTCTTCCACCTTC.

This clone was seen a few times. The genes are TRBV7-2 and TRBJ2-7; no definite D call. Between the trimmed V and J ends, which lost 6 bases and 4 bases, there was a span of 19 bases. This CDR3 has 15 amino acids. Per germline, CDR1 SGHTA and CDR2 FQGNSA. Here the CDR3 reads CASRSPAGGTYEQYF. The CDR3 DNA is TGTGCCAGCAGATCCCCGGCCGGCGGCACGTACGAGCAGTACTTC.

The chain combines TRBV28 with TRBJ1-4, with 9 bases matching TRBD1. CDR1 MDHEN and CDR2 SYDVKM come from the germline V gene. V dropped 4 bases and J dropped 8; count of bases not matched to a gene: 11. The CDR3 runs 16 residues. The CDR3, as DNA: TGTGCCAGCAGTTCACCCCCGGGACAGGGTTTCGAAAAACTGTTTTTT. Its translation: CASSSPPGQGFEKLFF.

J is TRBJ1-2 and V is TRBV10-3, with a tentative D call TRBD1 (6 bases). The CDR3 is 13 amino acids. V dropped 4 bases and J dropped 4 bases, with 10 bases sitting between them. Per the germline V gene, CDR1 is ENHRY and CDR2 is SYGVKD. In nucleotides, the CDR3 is TGTGCCATCAGTGTAGGGGACATCTATGGCTACACCTTC. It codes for CAISVGDIYGYTF.

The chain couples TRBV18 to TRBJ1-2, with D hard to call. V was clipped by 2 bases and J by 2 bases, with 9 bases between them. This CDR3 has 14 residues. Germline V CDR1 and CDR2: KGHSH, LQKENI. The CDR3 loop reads CASSPSGTNYGYTF. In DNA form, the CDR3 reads TGTGCCAGCTCACCATCCGGCACCAACTATGGCTACACCTTC.

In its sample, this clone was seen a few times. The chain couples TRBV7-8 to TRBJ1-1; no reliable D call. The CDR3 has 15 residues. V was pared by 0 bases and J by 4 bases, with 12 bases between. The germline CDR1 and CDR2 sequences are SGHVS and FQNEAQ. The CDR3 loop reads CASSLALVPVTEAFF. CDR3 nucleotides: TGTGCCAGCAGCTTAGCCCTAGTTCCGGTCACTGAAGCTTTCTTT. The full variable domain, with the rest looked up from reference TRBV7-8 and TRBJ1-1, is GAGVSQSPRYKVAKRGQDVALRCDPISGHVSLFWYQQALGQGPEFLTYFQNEAQLDKSGLPSDRFFAERPEGSVSTLKIQRTQQEDSAVYLCASSLALVPVTEAFFGQGTRLTVV.

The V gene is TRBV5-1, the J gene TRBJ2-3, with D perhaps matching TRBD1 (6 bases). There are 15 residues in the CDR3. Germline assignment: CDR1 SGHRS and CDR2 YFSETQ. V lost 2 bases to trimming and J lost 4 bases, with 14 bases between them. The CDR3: CASSFRGPQADTQYF. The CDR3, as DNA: TGCGCCAGCAGCTTCAGGGGCCCTCAGGCAGATACGCAGTATTTT.

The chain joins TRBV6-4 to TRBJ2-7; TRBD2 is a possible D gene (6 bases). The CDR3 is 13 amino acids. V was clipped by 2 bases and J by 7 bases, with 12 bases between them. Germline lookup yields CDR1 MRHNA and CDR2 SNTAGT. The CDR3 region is CASSDGPRGEQYF. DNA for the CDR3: TGTGCCAGCAGTGACGGGCCCCGGGGGGAGCAGTACTTC.

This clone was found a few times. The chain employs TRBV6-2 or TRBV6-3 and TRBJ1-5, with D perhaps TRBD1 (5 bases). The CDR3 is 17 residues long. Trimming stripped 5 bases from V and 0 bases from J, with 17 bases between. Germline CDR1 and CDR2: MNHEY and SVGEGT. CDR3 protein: CASSHHPTDYSNQPQHF. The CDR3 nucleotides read TGTGCCAGCAGTCATCATCCGACAGATTATAGCAATCAGCCCCAGCATTTT.

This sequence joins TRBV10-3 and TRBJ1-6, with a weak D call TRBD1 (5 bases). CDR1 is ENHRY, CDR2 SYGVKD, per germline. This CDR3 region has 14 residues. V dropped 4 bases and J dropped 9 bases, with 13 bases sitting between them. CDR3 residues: CAISARVGASPLHF. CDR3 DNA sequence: TGTGCCATCAGTGCCCGGGTCGGGGCTTCACCCCTCCACTTT.

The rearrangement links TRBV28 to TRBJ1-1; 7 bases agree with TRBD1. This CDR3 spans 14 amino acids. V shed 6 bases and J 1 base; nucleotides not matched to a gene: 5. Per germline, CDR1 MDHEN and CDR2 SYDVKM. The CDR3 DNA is TGTGCCAGCAGGTTTGGGACAGCGAACACTGAAGCTTTCTTT. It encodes CASRFGTANTEAFF.

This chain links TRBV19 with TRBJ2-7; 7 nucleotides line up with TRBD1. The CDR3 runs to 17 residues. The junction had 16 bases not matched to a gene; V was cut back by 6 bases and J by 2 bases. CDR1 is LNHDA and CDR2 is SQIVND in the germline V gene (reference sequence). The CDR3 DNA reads TGTGCCAGTAGCGCGCGGGCCGGGACAGCCGCGACCTACGAGCAGTACTTC. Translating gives CASSARAGTAATYEQYF.

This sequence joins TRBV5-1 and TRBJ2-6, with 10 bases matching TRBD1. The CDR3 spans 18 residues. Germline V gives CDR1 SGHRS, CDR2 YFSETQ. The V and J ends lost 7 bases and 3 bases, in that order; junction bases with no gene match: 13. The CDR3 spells CASGTGQGYWGGANVLTF. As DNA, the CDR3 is TGCGCCAGCGGAACGGGACAGGGGTATTGGGGTGGGGCCAACGTCCTGACTTTC.

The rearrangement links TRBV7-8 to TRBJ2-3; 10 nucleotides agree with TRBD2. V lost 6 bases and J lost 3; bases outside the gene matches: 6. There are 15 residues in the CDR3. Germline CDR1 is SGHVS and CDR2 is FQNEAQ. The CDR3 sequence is CASRTSGATTDTQYF. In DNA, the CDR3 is TGTGCCAGCAGAACTAGCGGGGCTACTACAGATACGCAGTATTTT.

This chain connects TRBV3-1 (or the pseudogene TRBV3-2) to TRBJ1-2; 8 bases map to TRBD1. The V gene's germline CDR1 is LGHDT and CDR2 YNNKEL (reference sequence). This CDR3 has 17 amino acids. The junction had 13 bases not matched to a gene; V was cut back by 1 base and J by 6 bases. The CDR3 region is CASSQVTGGGSRNGYTF. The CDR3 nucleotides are TGTGCCAGCAGCCAAGTTACAGGGGGTGGGAGTAGAAATGGCTACACCTTC.

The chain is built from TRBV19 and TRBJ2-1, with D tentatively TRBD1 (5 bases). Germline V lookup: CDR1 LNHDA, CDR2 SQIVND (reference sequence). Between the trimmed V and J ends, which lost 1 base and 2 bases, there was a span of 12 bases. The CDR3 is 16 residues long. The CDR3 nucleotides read TGTGCCAGTAGTATAGTCTCAGGGCCGCCCTACAATGAGCAGTTCTTC. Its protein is CASSIVSGPPYNEQFF.

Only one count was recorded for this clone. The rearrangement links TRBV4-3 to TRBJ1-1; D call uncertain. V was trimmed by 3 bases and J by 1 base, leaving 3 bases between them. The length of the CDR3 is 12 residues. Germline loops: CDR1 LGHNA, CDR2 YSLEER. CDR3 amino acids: CASSHGNTEAFF. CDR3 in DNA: TGCGCCAGCAGCCATGGGAACACTGAAGCTTTCTTT.

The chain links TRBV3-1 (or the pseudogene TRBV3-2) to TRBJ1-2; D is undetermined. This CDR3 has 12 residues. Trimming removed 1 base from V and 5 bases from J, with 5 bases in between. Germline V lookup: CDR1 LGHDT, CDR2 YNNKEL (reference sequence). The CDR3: CASSQATYGYTF. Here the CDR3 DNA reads TGTGCCAGCAGCCAAGCAACGTATGGCTACACCTTC.

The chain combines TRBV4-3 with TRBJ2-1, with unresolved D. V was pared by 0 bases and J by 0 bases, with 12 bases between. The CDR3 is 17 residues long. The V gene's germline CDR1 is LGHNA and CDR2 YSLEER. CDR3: CASSQDLSTISYNEQFF. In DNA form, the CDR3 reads TGCGCCAGCAGCCAAGATCTGAGCACCATCTCCTACAATGAGCAGTTCTTC.

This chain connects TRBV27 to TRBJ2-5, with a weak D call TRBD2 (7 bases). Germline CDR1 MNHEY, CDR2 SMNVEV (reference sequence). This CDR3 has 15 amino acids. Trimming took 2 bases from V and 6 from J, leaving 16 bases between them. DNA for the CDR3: TGTGCCAGCAGTTTAGGGGGTGGGGGGGCCAAGACCCAGTACTTC. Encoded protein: CASSLGGGGAKTQYF.

CDR3 bases: TGTGCCAGCAGCTCCGCGGGGTACGAGCAGTACTTC. It encodes CASSSAGYEQYF. This chain links TRBV2 with TRBJ2-7; the D gene is possibly TRBD2 (6 bases). CDR1 is SNHLY, CDR2 FYNNEI, per germline. This CDR3 contains 12 residues. V dropped 6 bases and J dropped 4 bases, with 10 bases sitting between them.